A single sample is the source of the 29 T cell receptor beta chains below, sequenced in a study of T and B cells in COVID-19 patients. TRB was amplified from about 260-540 ng of blood genomic DNA. TRB rearrangements were amplified by multiplex PCR with BIOMED2 TRB-A/B primers. TCRdb itself ran the multiplex PCR reads through MiXCR, one entry per CDR3 protein. The sample shows about 15,000 distinct CDR3 sequences, about 30% of them seen only once. The sequenced sample was blood. The receptors shown here come from a human donor who had recovered from COVID-19.

The CDR3 DNA sequence: TGTGCCAGCAGTTACTCGATCTATTCGACAACCTATTCACCCCTCCACTTT. Translation: CASSYSIYSTTYSPLHF. The chain has TRBV6-2 or TRBV6-3 and TRBJ1-6, with no clear D. This CDR3 contains 17 residues. Germline V gene data show CDR1 as MNHEY and CDR2 as SVGEGT. The germline V and J ends were trimmed by 0 bases and 8 bases, with 17 bases remaining between them.

This rearrangement joins TRBV30 to TRBJ1-1, with D possibly TRBD1 on 5 matching bases. The CDR3 length is 14 residues. The ends were cut back, 4 bases at V and 1 base at J, with 13 bases in the middle. The germline CDR1 and CDR2 sequences are GTSNPN and SVGIG (reference sequence). CDR3 bases: TGTGCCTGGACGGGACCTCTGAGGAACACTGAAGCTTTCTTT. It is translated as CAWTGPLRNTEAFF.

This clonotype has only one observation. The chain has TRBV24-1 and TRBJ2-1; D uncertain. Trimming stripped 5 bases from V and 6 bases from J, with 10 bases between. The germline gives CDR1 KGHDR, CDR2 SFDVKD. The length of the CDR3 is 13 residues. The CDR3 reads CATSGVVPNEQFF. CDR3 in DNA: TGTGCCACCAGTGGAGTAGTCCCCAATGAGCAGTTCTTC.

This clonotype appeared many times. This rearrangement joins TRBV18 to TRBJ1-2; D not certain. The CDR3 has 12 residues. The V gene's germline CDR1 is KGHSH and CDR2 LQKENI. V lost 2 bases, J lost 8 bases, and 9 bases lay in between. As DNA, the CDR3 is TGTGCCAGCTCACCAAAGACCGGGGGCTACACCTTC. It codes for CASSPKTGGYTF.

In its sample, this clonotype was seen a few times. The V gene is TRBV19, the J gene TRBJ1-1; D remains unclear. The CDR3 is 12 amino acids. Trimming removed 4 bases at V and 6 bases at J, with 9 bases between. Germline CDR1 reads LNHDA; CDR2 reads SQIVND (reference sequence). The CDR3 spells CASSRLGAEAFF. The CDR3 DNA reads TGTGCCAGTAGTAGGCTGGGTGCTGAAGCTTTCTTT.

Points on this clonotype: Its ends do not fully match the called genes, so a read error is possible. CDR3: CASSLGGVQPQHF. The CDR3 nucleotides are TGCGCCAGCAGCTTGGGAGGTGTTCAGCCCCAGCATTTT. The rearrangement joins TRBV5-3 to TRBJ1-5; D is ambiguous. TRBV5-3 is flagged as an ORF with uncertain function. There are 13 residues in the CDR3.

This clonotype was detected ten times or more. V and J are TRBV6-5 and TRBJ2-2; D unresolved. This CDR3 is built from 16 residues. The V end lost 0 bases, the J end lost 3 bases, and 11 bases lay between the germline ends. The germline gives CDR1 MNHEY, CDR2 SVGAGI. The CDR3 coding sequence is TGTGCCAGCAGTTACTCGACCTACGGCGACACCGGGGAGCTGTTTTTT. It is translated as CASSYSTYGDTGELFF.

The chain uses TRBV7-2 and TRBJ2-1; D may be TRBD2 (5 bases). This CDR3 contains 11 residues. V was trimmed by 5 bases and J by 9 bases, leaving 8 bases between them. CDR1 and CDR2 from the germline V gene are SGHTA and FQGNSA. Here the CDR3 reads CASSAGGEQFF. CDR3 in DNA: TGTGCCAGCAGCGCGGGCGGTGAGCAGTTCTTC.

The CDR3 bases are TGTGCCAGCAGCTTTGCAGGGGGTGGGGCCAACGTCCTGACTTTC. It yields the protein CASSFAGGGANVLTF. The chain joins TRBV7-9 to TRBJ2-6; 7 bases match TRBD1. The CDR3 has 15 residues. Losses at the gene ends were 3 bases for V and 3 bases for J; bases not matched to a gene: 2. Germline CDR1 is SEHNR and CDR2 is FQNEAQ (reference sequence).

A remark on this clonotype: A much more abundant neighbour one base away suggests this may be a read error. This chain joins TRBV27 and TRBJ2-1; 11 bases are shared with TRBD2. CDR3 length equals 16 residues. CDR1 is MNHEY, CDR2 SMNVEV, per germline (reference sequence). DNA for the CDR3: TGTACCAGCAGCCTTATAGCGGGGGGGCCCGGCAATGAGCAGTTCTTC. Protein sequence: CTSSLIAGGPGNEQFF.

DNA for the CDR3: TGTGCCAGCAGCTTAGCGCGGCCTCCGGCCGCAGGTGGGCATGAGCAGTTCTTC. It is translated as CASSLARPPAAGGHEQFF. The chain has TRBV7-2 and TRBJ2-1; D gene ambiguous. This CDR3 region has 18 residues. Germline V CDR1 and CDR2: SGHTA, FQGNSA. The germline V and J ends were trimmed by 0 bases and 8 bases, with 23 bases remaining between them.

The chain couples TRBV10-3 to TRBJ2-7; the match to TRBD2 covers 14 bases. With 11 bases clipped from V and 2 bases from J, the junction kept 8 bases outside the gene matches. The length of the CDR3 is 15 residues. The germline CDR1 and CDR2 sequences are ENHRY and SYGVKD. CDR3 in amino acids: CAVRGLAGAAYEQYF. CDR3 coding DNA: TGTGCCGTCCGGGGACTAGCGGGGGCCGCCTACGAGCAGTACTTC.

In this sample, this clonotype turned up a few times. This chain joins TRBV27 and TRBJ1-2; D might be TRBD1 (5 bases). The V and J ends lost 8 bases and 7 bases respectively, with 14 bases between them. The V gene's germline CDR1 is MNHEY and CDR2 SMNVEV (reference sequence). The length of the CDR3 is 12 residues. CDR3 sequence: CASSPPGGGYTF. CDR3 nucleotides: TGTGCCAGCTCGCCCCCCGGGGGTGGCTACACCTTC.

By share, this clonotype ranks as medium-sized. The rearrangement links TRBV29-1 to TRBJ2-1, with TRBD1 matching 9 bases. The CDR3 is 16 residues long. Germline V gene data show CDR1 as SQVTM and CDR2 as ANQGSEA. Trimming at V came to 6 bases and at J to 5 bases, leaving 14 bases not matched to a gene. The CDR3 region has the DNA TGCAGCGTGACCCCACGAGGGGACAGGGACGACAATGAGCAGTTCTTC. This translates into CSVTPRGDRDDNEQFF.

By sample fraction, this clonotype is medium-sized (0.01 to 0.1%). This sequence joins TRBV19 and TRBJ2-7, with D unclear. This CDR3 is 14 amino acids long. V lost 3 bases and J 2 bases, leaving 11 bases between the germline ends. CDR1 and CDR2 (germline): LNHDA, SQIVND (reference sequence). The CDR3 DNA reads TGTGCCAGTAGTATGCCCCGGCAGACCTACGAGCAGTACTTC. The encoded protein is CASSMPRQTYEQYF.

This clonotype came up many times. This chain joins TRBV18 and TRBJ2-2; perhaps TRBD2 as D (5 bases). V was clipped by 6 bases and J by 1 base, with 9 bases between them. This CDR3 spans 14 amino acids. Germline assignment: CDR1 KGHSH and CDR2 LQKENI. CDR3 coding DNA: TGTGCCAGCTCCCTACTAGAGAACACCGGGGAGCTGTTTTTT. Its translation is CASSLLENTGELFF.

This chain links TRBV30 with TRBJ1-1; D is undetermined. The V end lost 2 bases, the J end lost 5 bases, and 12 bases lay between the germline ends. Germline-derived CDR1 and CDR2 are GTSNPN and SVGIG (reference sequence). The CDR3 has 13 amino acids. CDR3 loop: CAWSTTDGTEAFF. CDR3 nucleotide sequence: TGTGCCTGGAGTACCACGGACGGGACTGAAGCTTTCTTT.

The V gene is TRBV6-2 or TRBV6-3, the J gene TRBJ2-5, with D perhaps matching TRBD2 (6 bases). Germline lookup yields CDR1 MNHEY and CDR2 SVGEGT. The V gene lost 11 bases and the J gene lost 2 bases, with 18 bases spanning the gap. The CDR3 contains 14 residues. CDR3 coding DNA: TGTGCCGGAGGGGTGACTTCAACACAAGAGACCCAGTACTTC. It is translated as CAGGVTSTQETQYF.

This clonotype is medium-sized in the sample. The J gene is TRBJ2-7, the V gene TRBV11-3, with D perhaps assigned TRBD1 or TRBD2 (5 bases each). The V end was cut by 3 bases, the J end by 0 bases, with 15 bases between. The CDR3 has 16 amino acids. Per the germline V gene, CDR1 is SGHNT and CDR2 is YENEEA. The CDR3 DNA sequence: TGTGCCAGCAGCTTCTACGGGACGGGAATCTCCTACGAGCAGTACTTC. Its protein product is CASSFYGTGISYEQYF.

The chain uses TRBV11-3 and TRBJ1-5; D may be TRBD1 (5 bases). The CDR3 loop spans 15 amino acids. The V end was cut by 4 bases, the J end by 3 bases, with 13 bases between. Germline V CDR1 and CDR2: SGHNT, YENEEA. CDR3 bases: TGTGCCAGCAGCTGGGGGAGGGGACCCAATCAGCCCCAGCATTTT. Translating gives CASSWGRGPNQPQHF.

This clonotype has only a few counts. This chain links TRBV30 with TRBJ2-7, with D possibly TRBD1 on 6 matching bases. Germline-derived CDR1 and CDR2 are GTSNPN and SVGIG (reference sequence). This CDR3 has 15 amino acids. V lost 1 base and J 4 bases, leaving 17 bases between the germline ends. The DNA for the CDR3 is TGTGCCTGGAGTGGGGGGACACCCGAGGGGTACGAGCAGTACTTC. It is translated as CAWSGGTPEGYEQYF.

This clonotype is deemed medium-sized. CDR3 nucleotide sequence: TGTGCCAGCAGTCACCAAGGGACGCAGTATTTT. Translated: CASSHQGTQYF. The chain couples TRBV27 to TRBJ2-3; the D is unclear. Per germline, CDR1 MNHEY and CDR2 SMNVEV (reference sequence). V dropped 5 bases and J dropped 9 bases, with 9 bases sitting between them. This CDR3 is built from 11 residues.

This clonotype has at least ten counts. This chain links TRBV30 with TRBJ1-1; D is perhaps TRBD1 (6 bases). The CDR3 totals 11 residues. Per germline, CDR1 GTSNPN and CDR2 SVGIG (reference sequence). Deletions cut 2 bases from V and 10 bases from J, with 11 bases between. The CDR3 region has the DNA TGTGCCTGGAGTAAGGGGGTAATAGCTTTCTTT. The encoded protein is CAWSKGVIAFF.

This chain links TRBV14 with TRBJ2-1, with 7 bases fitting TRBD1. After removal of 4 bases from V and 6 bases from J, the junction contained 6 bases not matched to a gene. Germline assignment: CDR1 SGHDN and CDR2 FVKESK. The CDR3 totals 14 residues. In nucleotides, the CDR3 is TGTGCCAGCAGCCGGTTAGACAGGGCCAATGAGCAGTTCTTC. This gives the protein CASSRLDRANEQFF.

Within the sample, this clonotype is medium-sized. The chain couples TRBV30 to TRBJ2-3; D gene uncertain. The length of the CDR3 is 16 residues. The germline V gene has CDR1 GTSNPN and CDR2 SVGIG (reference sequence). Trimming cost V 3 bases and J 1 base, with 17 bases left between them. DNA of the CDR3: TGTGCCTGGAGCCCCGACGGTCCTTCGGGCACAGATACGCAGTATTTT. Translated: CAWSPDGPSGTDTQYF. The entire variable domain, with the rest obtained from reference TRBV30 and TRBJ2-3, is as follows: SQTIHQWPATLVQPVGSPLSLECTVEGTSNPNLYWYRQAAGRGLQLLFYSVGIGQISSEVPQNLSASRPQDRQFILSSKKLLLSDSGFYLCAWSPDGPSGTDTQYFGPGTRLTVL.

There are a few counts of this clonotype. The gene calls are TRBV24-1 and TRBJ2-1; a weak D match, TRBD1 (5 bases). Trimming left V 2 bases short and J 6 bases short, with 7 bases between. The germline gives CDR1 KGHDR, CDR2 SFDVKD. The CDR3 length is 13 residues. CDR3 in DNA: TGTGCCACCAGTGATTGGCAGGGCAATGAGCAGTTCTTC. As protein: CATSDWQGNEQFF.

Remarks on this clonotype: A read error may account for a junction end that differs from germline. The J gene is TRBJ2-1, the V gene TRBV24-1, with D perhaps matching TRBD1 (6 bases). Germline CDR1 KGHDR, CDR2 SFDVKD. The CDR3 sequence is 13 residues long. The CDR3 DNA is TGTACCACCAGTGATTTAGGGGGCAATGAGCAGTTCTTC. As protein: CTTSDLGGNEQFF.

This clonotype was seen a few times. V is TRBV19 and J is TRBJ1-1; no clear D gene. This CDR3 contains 15 residues. CDR1 is LNHDA and CDR2 is SQIVND in the germline V gene (reference sequence). V dropped 10 bases and J dropped 0 bases, with 18 bases sitting between them. CDR3 coding DNA: TGTGCCACCCGGCTTTATCCGAACATGAACACTGAAGCTTTCTTT. It is translated as CATRLYPNMNTEAFF.

The chain carries TRBV20-1 and TRBJ2-6; D remains ambiguous. The CDR3 loop spans 14 amino acids. Germline CDR1 is DFQATT and CDR2 is SNEGSKA (reference sequence). The V gene lost 6 bases and the J gene lost 0 bases, with 9 bases spanning the gap. CDR3: CSAKDRSGANVLTF. CDR3 DNA sequence: TGCAGTGCCAAAGACCGCTCTGGGGCCAACGTCCTGACTTTC.